Each of the 31 T cell receptor beta chains below was sequenced from the same sample in a study of blood T cell repertoires in COVID-19 (dated by TCRdb to 2020 to 2021). The library was made by the immunoSEQ multiplex PCR assay. The immuneACCESS repertoire file appears here via TCRdb, limited to in-frame rearrangements. These files lack a portion of the clones; in checked studies, under half of the deficit traces to unresolved V genes, and the cause of the others is not known. For this sample there are approximately 250,000 clones; about nine tenths appear just once. The ten top clones hold roughly 0.89% of the sample. Sequencing input: peripheral blood. Every receptor here comes from a man aged 25 to 45 with COVID-19, enrolled during active disease.

Details on this clone: Other DNA sequences from this sample encode an identical CDR3 as well. This rearrangement joins TRBV6-5 to TRBJ2-2; D possibly corresponds to TRBD2 (5 bases). Germline values: CDR1 MNHEY, CDR2 SVGAGI. V lost 0 bases, J lost 3 bases, and 5 bases lay in between. The CDR3 extends over 14 amino acids. The DNA of the CDR3 is TGTGCCAGCAGTTACTCGAGGGACACCGGGGAGCTGTTTTTT. This sequence encodes CASSYSRDTGELFF.

V gene TRBV7-7 combines with J gene TRBJ2-2; TRBD2 aligns across 7 bases. Trimming removed 1 base from V and 0 bases from J; junction bases left unmatched: 2. This CDR3 has 16 residues. Germline lookup yields CDR1 SSHAT and CDR2 FNYEAQ (reference sequence). The CDR3 loop is CASSLVSGANTGELFF. CDR3 nucleotide sequence: TGTGCCAGCAGCTTAGTAAGCGGGGCGAACACCGGGGAGCTGTTTTTT.

DNA of the CDR3: TGTGCCAGTAGTATTGACACCCTCACCCTCCACTTT. It codes for CASSIDTLTLHF. V and J are TRBV19 and TRBJ1-6; D remains ambiguous. Per the germline V gene, CDR1 is LNHDA and CDR2 is SQIVND (reference sequence). The CDR3 consists of 12 residues. V was shortened by 3 bases and J by 14 bases, with 11 bases between the two germline ends. Supplemented by reference TRBV19 and TRBJ1-6, the full variable domain reads DGGITQSPKYLFRKEGQNVTLSCEQNLNHDAMYWYRQDPGQGLRLIYYSQIVNDFQKGDIAEGYSVSREKKESFPLTVTSAQKNPTAFYLCASSIDTLTLHFGNGTRLTVT.

The chain links TRBV30 to TRBJ1-4, with 10 bases identical to TRBD1. CDR1 is GTSNPN and CDR2 is SVGIG in the germline V gene (reference sequence). The CDR3 spans 14 residues. Unmatched junction bases numbered 5, after V lost 3 bases and J lost 7 bases. CDR3 DNA: TGTGCCTGGAGCTTGGGACAGGGGATTGAAAAACTGTTTTTT. Translated, it gives CAWSLGQGIEKLFF.

The chain has TRBV19 and TRBJ2-5, with 7 bases aligning to TRBD2. The CDR3 runs 17 residues. V lost 6 bases and J lost 5; bases outside the gene matches: 18. Germline-derived CDR1 and CDR2 are LNHDA and SQIVND (reference sequence). The CDR3 nucleotides are TGTGCCAGTAGCCCCCCCCGGATAGCGGGCCATGGTGAGACCCAGTACTTC. Its translation: CASSPPRIAGHGETQYF.

The chain couples TRBV6-4 to TRBJ1-6; D possibly corresponds to TRBD1 (6 bases). Germline V lookup: CDR1 MRHNA, CDR2 SNTAGT. The V and J ends lost 6 bases and 4 bases respectively, with 10 bases between them. The CDR3 contains 14 residues. DNA of the CDR3: TGTGCCAGCAGCAAACAGGGATATAATTCACCCCTCCACTTT. Translated, it gives CASSKQGYNSPLHF.

The rearrangement uses TRBV2 and TRBJ2-3; TRBD1 agrees at 12 bases. The V segment lost 6 bases and the J segment 2 bases; nucleotides outside the gene matches: 3. The length of the CDR3 is 15 residues. Germline-derived CDR1 and CDR2 are SNHLY and FYNNEI. CDR3 in amino acids: CASSRDRGHTDTQYF. Written as DNA, the CDR3 is TGTGCCAGCAGCCGGGACAGGGGGCACACAGATACGCAGTATTTT.

The chain uses TRBV29-1 and TRBJ1-2, with D perhaps TRBD1 (6 bases). CDR3 length: 13 amino acids. Germline CDR1 and CDR2: SQVTM and ANQGSEA. Trimming left V 6 bases short and J 0 bases short, with 11 bases between. The CDR3 here is CSVVDRTNYGYTF. CDR3 nucleotides: TGCAGCGTCGTCGACAGGACTAACTATGGCTACACCTTC.

V gene TRBV9 combines with J gene TRBJ1-3, with 7 bases aligning to TRBD1. The length of the CDR3 is 17 residues. From germline, CDR1 is SGDLS and CDR2 YYNGEE. J gave up 0 bases and V 4 bases, and 10 bases lay outside the gene matches. The CDR3 here is CASSPRTGGTSGNTIYF. CDR3 sequence (DNA): TGTGCCAGCAGCCCCCGGACAGGCGGTACCTCTGGAAACACCATATATTTT.

V is TRBV6-5 and J is TRBJ1-2, with D perhaps TRBD1 (6 bases). Trimming shortened V by 6 bases and J by 3 bases, and 11 bases separated the two germline ends. Germline V gene lookup returns CDR1 MNHEY and CDR2 SVGAGI. This CDR3 region has 13 residues. The CDR3 sequence: CASSLGQDYGYTF. DNA of the CDR3: TGTGCCAGCAGCCTGGGACAAGACTATGGCTACACCTTC.

This clone was counted a single time. This CDR3 reads CATTRWTGGETQYF. The CDR3 region has the DNA TGTGCCACTACCCGGTGGACAGGAGGGGAGACCCAGTACTTC. The chain couples TRBV21-1 to TRBJ2-5; the D segment call TRBD1 is taken from the table without a DNA check. TRBV21-1 has pseudogene status. The CDR3 contains 14 residues.

The chain carries TRBV18 and TRBJ1-2, with 9 bases lining up with TRBD1. This CDR3 contains 16 residues. The V segment lost 2 bases and the J segment 7 bases; nucleotides outside the gene matches: 11. The germline gives CDR1 KGHSH, CDR2 LQKENI. CDR3 in DNA: TGTGCCAGCTCACCATCAAACCGGGACAGGGCATCTGGCTACACCTTC. It encodes CASSPSNRDRASGYTF.

The chain has TRBV11-2 and TRBJ1-4, with TRBD1 matching over 8 bases. CDR1 and CDR2 (germline): SGHAT, FQNNGV. The J segment lost 7 bases and the V segment lost 5 bases, leaving 15 bases of the junction unmatched. This CDR3 is 17 amino acids long. The CDR3 DNA reads as TGTGCCAGCAGCCCAGGGGGCTTTAGGGGTCCTGGTGAAAAACTGTTTTTT. Its protein product is CASSPGGFRGPGEKLFF.

This clone was seen just once. The J gene is TRBJ1-1, the V gene TRBV11-2, with 7 bases aligning to TRBD1. With V trimmed by 5 bases and J by 11 bases, 11 bases remained unmatched. CDR1 is SGHAT, CDR2 FQNNGV, per germline. This CDR3 is built from 13 residues. CDR3 residues: CASSAPGDREAFF. CDR3 sequence (DNA): TGTGCCAGCAGCGCCCCGGGCGACAGGGAGGCTTTCTTT.

This clone was found once. The rearrangement links TRBV13 to TRBJ2-3, with D perhaps matching TRBD2 (6 bases). The CDR3 spans 16 residues. V lost 5 bases, J lost 0 bases, and 15 bases lay in between. CDR1 PRHDT and CDR2 FYEKMQ come from the germline V gene (reference sequence). The chain's CDR3 is CASSLTRGASTDTQYF. In DNA, the CDR3 is TGTGCCAGCAGCCTCACTCGCGGGGCGAGCACAGATACGCAGTATTTT.

The chain combines TRBV30 with TRBJ2-7; D is possibly TRBD2 (6 bases). The germline V and J ends were trimmed by 1 base and 4 bases, with 8 bases remaining between them. The CDR3 is made up of 12 amino acids. From germline, CDR1 is GTSNPN and CDR2 SVGIG (reference sequence). The CDR3 DNA sequence: TGTGCCTGGAGTGCTGGGGGGTACGAGCAGTACTTC. It encodes CAWSAGGYEQYF.

This clone appeared once. This chain links TRBV6-6 with TRBJ2-7, with a weak D call TRBD1 (5 bases). V was trimmed by 2 bases and J by 5 bases, leaving 10 bases between them. This CDR3 comprises 13 residues. The germline V gene encodes CDR1 MNHNY and CDR2 SVGAGI (reference sequence). The CDR3 nucleotides read TGTGCCAGCAGTTACGTAAGGGGTAACGAGCAGTACTTC. This sequence encodes CASSYVRGNEQYF.

The chain couples TRBV2 to TRBJ2-7, with 7 bases lining up with TRBD1. V was clipped by 4 bases and J by 4 bases; unmatched bases: 1. The CDR3 totals 12 residues. Germline V lookup: CDR1 SNHLY, CDR2 FYNNEI. CDR3 DNA sequence: TGTGCCAGCAGTGGACAGGGTTACGAGCAGTACTTC. Translating gives CASSGQGYEQYF.

This chain uses TRBV6-5 with TRBJ1-3; D is uncertain. Germline V CDR1 and CDR2: MNHEY, SVGAGI. The CDR3 contains 15 residues. Trimming stripped 10 bases from V and 0 bases from J, with 16 bases between. The DNA for the CDR3 is TGTGCCACCAGGACTCTCAAGAGCTCTGGAAACACCATATATTTT. Protein: CATRTLKSSGNTIYF.

The J gene is TRBJ2-2, the V gene TRBV5-1; 10 bases fit TRBD1. The CDR3 has 14 amino acids. J lost 5 bases, V lost 4 bases, and 2 bases had no gene match. The germline CDR1 and CDR2 sequences are SGHRS and YFSETQ. The CDR3 is CASSQGQGTGELFF. The CDR3 DNA follows: TGCGCCAGCAGCCAGGGACAGGGGACCGGGGAGCTGTTTTTT. The full variable domain, its missing parts supplied by reference TRBV5-1 and TRBJ2-2, is KAGVTQTPRYLIKTRGQQVTLSCSPISGHRSVSWYQQTPGQGLQFLFEYFSETQRNKGNFPGRFSGRQFSNSRSEMNVSTLELGDSALYLCASSQGQGTGELFFGEGSRLTVL.

DNA of the CDR3: TGCGCCAGCAGGGGACTGTTCATGAACACTGAAGCTTTCTTT. Its translation: CASRGLFMNTEAFF. The chain uses TRBV10-2 and TRBJ1-1, with D perhaps matching TRBD1 (5 bases). CDR3 length: 14 amino acids. The V end lost 6 bases, the J end lost 0 bases, and 11 bases lay between the germline ends. CDR1 and CDR2 from the germline V gene are WSHSY and SAAADI.

J is TRBJ1-5 and V is TRBV2, with 7 positions matching TRBD1. V trimming: 5 bases; J trimming: 7 bases; junction bases outside the gene matches: 11. Germline V gene sequence: CDR1 SNHLY, CDR2 FYNNEI. This CDR3 has 15 residues. The CDR3 region has the DNA TGTGCCAGCAGTACATCGACAGGGATCATGCAGCCCCAGCATTTT. Translation: CASSTSTGIMQPQHF.

The rearrangement joins TRBV5-1 to TRBJ1-1; TRBD1 is a possible D gene (6 bases). CDR3 length: 18 amino acids. Trimming removed 0 bases at V and 3 bases at J, with 21 bases between. Per germline, CDR1 SGHRS and CDR2 YFSETQ. The CDR3 DNA reads as TGCGCCAGCAGCTTGGCCCGGGGGGGCGGGCTGAGGTACACTGAAGCTTTCTTT. Its translation is CASSLARGGGLRYTEAFF.

The chain links TRBV3-1 (or the pseudogene TRBV3-2) to TRBJ1-4; tentative D call: TRBD1 (5 bases). Germline V lookup: CDR1 LGHDT, CDR2 YNNKEL (reference sequence). Trimming removed 0 bases at V and 7 bases at J, with 12 bases between. The CDR3 runs to 15 residues. CDR3 nucleotides: TGTGCCAGCAGCCAAGATCGTCGCAGGGCTGAAAAACTGTTTTTT. It encodes CASSQDRRRAEKLFF.

The V call is TRBV30, the J call TRBJ1-2; 7 bases agree with TRBD1. This CDR3 spans 16 amino acids. The J segment lost 4 bases and the V segment lost 2 bases, leaving 13 bases of the junction unmatched. Germline V lookup: CDR1 GTSNPN, CDR2 SVGIG (reference sequence). CDR3 DNA sequence: TGTGCCTGGAGTCTTGGACAGGCCGCCGCTGGCTATGGCTACACCTTC. Amino acids: CAWSLGQAAAGYGYTF.

This clone was detected only once. DNA of the CDR3: TGTGCTAGTGCCTCGGACAGGGCTTTTGGCTACACCTTC. Encoded protein: CASASDRAFGYTF. The V gene is TRBV12-5, the J gene TRBJ1-2; 8 bases line up with TRBD1. The CDR3 loop spans 13 amino acids. The junction had 8 bases not matched to a gene; V was cut back by 7 bases and J by 7 bases. Germline CDR1 LGHNT, CDR2 FRNRAP.

This sequence joins TRBV6-5 and TRBJ1-1; D gene unclear. This CDR3 contains 15 residues. Germline V gene data show CDR1 as MNHEY and CDR2 as SVGAGI. V lost 8 bases to trimming and J lost 4 bases, with 20 bases between them. The CDR3 loop reads CASRFGTRAGTEAFF. DNA for the CDR3: TGTGCCAGCCGCTTCGGTACGAGGGCGGGCACTGAAGCTTTCTTT.

This chain connects TRBV5-4 to TRBJ2-2; 9 positions agree with TRBD2. The CDR3 is made up of 17 amino acids. CDR1 SGHNT and CDR2 YYREEE come from the germline V gene (reference sequence). V gave up 0 bases and J gave up 4 bases; unmatched junction bases: 7. The CDR3 here is CASSLGASGDRTGELFF. As DNA, the CDR3 is TGTGCCAGCAGCTTGGGGGCTAGCGGGGACCGCACCGGGGAGCTGTTTTTT. The full variable domain, rest sourced from reference TRBV5-4 and TRBJ2-2, is ETGVTQSPTHLIKTRGQQVTLRCSSQSGHNTVSWYQQALGQGPQFIFQYYREEENGRGNFPPRFSGLQFPNYSSELNVNALELDDSALYLCASSLGASGDRTGELFFGEGSRLTVL.

The DNA of the CDR3 is TGTGCCGGTGCGGCGTATCTTAACTATGGCTACACCTTC. This codes for CAGAAYLNYGYTF. The chain combines TRBV7-2 with TRBJ1-2; D unresolved. CDR1 SGHTA and CDR2 FQGNSA come from the germline V gene. The V end was cut by 11 bases, the J end by 1 base, with 14 bases between. CDR3 length: 13 amino acids.

This chain uses TRBV19 with TRBJ1-2, with 9 bases matching TRBD1. CDR3 size: 13 residues. V lost 4 bases to trimming and J lost 8 bases; unmatched junction nucleotides: 5. The germline gives CDR1 LNHDA, CDR2 SQIVND (reference sequence). The CDR3 loop is CASSTGTGRGYTF. The CDR3 nucleotides read TGTGCCAGTAGTACAGGGACAGGGAGAGGCTACACCTTC.

The V and J genes are TRBV11-2 and TRBJ2-1, with a tentative D call TRBD2 (5 bases). V dropped 8 bases and J dropped 6 bases, with 14 bases sitting between them. The CDR3 is 13 residues long. CDR1 and CDR2 (germline): SGHAT, FQNNGV. The CDR3 sequence: CASAWEIFNEQFF. The CDR3 DNA sequence: TGTGCCAGCGCGTGGGAGATCTTCAATGAGCAGTTCTTC.